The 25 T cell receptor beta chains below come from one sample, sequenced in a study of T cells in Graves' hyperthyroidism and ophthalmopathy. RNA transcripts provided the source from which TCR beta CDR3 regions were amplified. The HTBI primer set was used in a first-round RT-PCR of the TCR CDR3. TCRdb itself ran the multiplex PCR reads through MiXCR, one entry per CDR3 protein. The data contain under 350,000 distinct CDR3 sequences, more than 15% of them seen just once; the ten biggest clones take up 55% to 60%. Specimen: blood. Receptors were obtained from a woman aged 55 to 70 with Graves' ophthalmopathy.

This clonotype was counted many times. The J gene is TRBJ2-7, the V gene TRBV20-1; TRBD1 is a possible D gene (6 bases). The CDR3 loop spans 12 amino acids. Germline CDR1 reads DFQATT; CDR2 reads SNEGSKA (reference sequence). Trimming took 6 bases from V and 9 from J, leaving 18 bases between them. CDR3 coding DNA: TGCAGTGCCCCCGGGACACCCGAAGGGCAGTACTTC. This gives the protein CSAPGTPEGQYF.

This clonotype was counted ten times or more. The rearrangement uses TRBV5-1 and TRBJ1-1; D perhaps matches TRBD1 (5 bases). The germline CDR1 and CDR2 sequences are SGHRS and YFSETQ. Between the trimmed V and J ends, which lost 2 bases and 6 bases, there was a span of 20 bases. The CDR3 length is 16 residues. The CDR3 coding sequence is TGCGCCAGCAGCTTAGGTTTAGGGGCCGGTGGAGCTGAAGCTTTCTTT. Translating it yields CASSLGLGAGGAEAFF. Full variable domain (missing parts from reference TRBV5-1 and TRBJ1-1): KAGVTQTPRYLIKTRGQQVTLSCSPISGHRSVSWYQQTPGQGLQFLFEYFSETQRNKGNFPGRFSGRQFSNSRSEMNVSTLELGDSALYLCASSLGLGAGGAEAFFGQGTRLTVV.

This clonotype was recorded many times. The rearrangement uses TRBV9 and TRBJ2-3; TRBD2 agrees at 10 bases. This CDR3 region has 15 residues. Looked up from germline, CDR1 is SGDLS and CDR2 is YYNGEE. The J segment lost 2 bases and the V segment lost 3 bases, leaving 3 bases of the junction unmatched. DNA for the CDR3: TGTGCCAGCAGCGCCGGGACTAGCGTCACAGATACGCAGTATTTT. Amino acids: CASSAGTSVTDTQYF.

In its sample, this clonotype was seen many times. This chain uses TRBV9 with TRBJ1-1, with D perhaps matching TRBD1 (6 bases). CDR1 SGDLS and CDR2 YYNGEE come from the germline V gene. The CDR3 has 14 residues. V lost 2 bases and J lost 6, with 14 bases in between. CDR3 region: CASSVGGAVPEAFF. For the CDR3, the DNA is TGTGCCAGCAGCGTTGGGGGCGCGGTCCCTGAAGCTTTCTTT.

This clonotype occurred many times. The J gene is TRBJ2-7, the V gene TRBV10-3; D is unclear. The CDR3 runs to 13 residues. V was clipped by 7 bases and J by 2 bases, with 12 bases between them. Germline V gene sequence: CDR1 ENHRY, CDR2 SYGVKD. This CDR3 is CAIKGAVTYEQYF. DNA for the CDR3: TGTGCCATCAAAGGCGCGGTTACCTACGAGCAGTACTTC.

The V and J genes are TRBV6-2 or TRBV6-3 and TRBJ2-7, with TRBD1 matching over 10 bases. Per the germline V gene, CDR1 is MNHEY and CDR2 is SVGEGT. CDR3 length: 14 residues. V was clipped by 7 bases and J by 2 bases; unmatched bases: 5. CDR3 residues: CASTYGQGAYEQYF. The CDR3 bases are TGTGCCAGCACCTACGGACAGGGGGCCTACGAGCAGTACTTC.

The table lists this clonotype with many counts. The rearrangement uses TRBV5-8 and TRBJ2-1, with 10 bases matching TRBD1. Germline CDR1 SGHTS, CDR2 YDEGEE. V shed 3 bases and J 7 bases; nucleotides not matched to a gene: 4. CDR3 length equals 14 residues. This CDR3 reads CASSWKGQGNEQFF. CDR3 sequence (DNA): TGTGCCAGCAGCTGGAAGGGACAGGGGAATGAGCAGTTCTTC.

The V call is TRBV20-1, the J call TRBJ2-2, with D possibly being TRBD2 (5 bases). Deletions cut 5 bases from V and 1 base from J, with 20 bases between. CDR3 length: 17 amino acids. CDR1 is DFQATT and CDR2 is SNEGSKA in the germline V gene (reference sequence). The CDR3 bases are TGCAGTGCTTTGGGTTTTGGCAGTGCGGGGAACACCGGGGAGCTGTTTTTT. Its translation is CSALGFGSAGNTGELFF.

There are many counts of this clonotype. CDR3: CASSPGLAEYEQYF. The CDR3, as DNA: TGTGCCAGCAGTCCGGGACTAGCGGAATACGAGCAGTACTTC. This sequence joins TRBV6-1 and TRBJ2-7; TRBD2 matches at 11 bases. J lost 4 bases, V lost 5 bases, and 4 bases had no gene match. The germline gives CDR1 MNHNS, CDR2 SASEGT. The CDR3 covers 14 residues.

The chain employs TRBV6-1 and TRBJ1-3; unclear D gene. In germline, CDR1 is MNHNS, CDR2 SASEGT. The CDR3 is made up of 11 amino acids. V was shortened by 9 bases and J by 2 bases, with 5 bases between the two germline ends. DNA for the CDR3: TGTGCCAGTACAGCTGGAAACACCATATATTTT. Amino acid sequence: CASTAGNTIYF.

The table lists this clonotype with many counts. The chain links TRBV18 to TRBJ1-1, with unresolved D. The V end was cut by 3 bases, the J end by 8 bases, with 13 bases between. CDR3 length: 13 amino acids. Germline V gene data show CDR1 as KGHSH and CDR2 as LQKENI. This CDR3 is CASSPTRPSEAFF. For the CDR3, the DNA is TGTGCCAGCTCACCCACCAGGCCGTCGGAAGCTTTCTTT.

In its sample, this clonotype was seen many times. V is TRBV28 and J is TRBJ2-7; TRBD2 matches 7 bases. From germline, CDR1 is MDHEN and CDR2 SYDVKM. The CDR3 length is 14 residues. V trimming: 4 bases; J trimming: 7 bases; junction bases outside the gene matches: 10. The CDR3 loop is CASSWGGSGSEQYF. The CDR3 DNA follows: TGTGCCAGCAGTTGGGGGGGGAGCGGGTCGGAGCAGTACTTC.

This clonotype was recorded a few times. The CDR3 nucleotides are TGCGCCAGCAGCCAAGCTTCAAGCGACCGAAGGAGCACTGAAGCTTTCTTT. It yields the protein CASSQASSDRRSTEAFF. This sequence joins TRBV4-1 and TRBJ1-1; no firm D call. Germline loops: CDR1 MGHRA, CDR2 YSYEKL. CDR3 size: 17 residues. V shed 1 base and J shed 4 bases, with 19 bases lying between them.

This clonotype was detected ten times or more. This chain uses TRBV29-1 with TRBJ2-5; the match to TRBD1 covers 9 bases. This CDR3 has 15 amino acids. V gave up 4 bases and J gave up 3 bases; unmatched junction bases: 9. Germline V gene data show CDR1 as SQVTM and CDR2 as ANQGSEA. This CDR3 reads CSVAWGTGGEETQYF. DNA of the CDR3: TGCAGCGTTGCATGGGGCACAGGGGGCGAAGAGACCCAGTACTTC.

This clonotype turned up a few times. The CDR3 is CASGLIPDTGTEAFF. CDR3 sequence (DNA): TGTGCTAGTGGTTTGATACCTGACACGGGCACTGAAGCTTTCTTT. V is TRBV12-5 and J is TRBJ1-1; D uncertain. V was clipped by 2 bases and J by 4 bases, with 14 bases between them. The CDR3 is 15 amino acids. Germline V gene lookup returns CDR1 LGHNT and CDR2 FRNRAP. Combining the CDR3 with reference TRBV12-5 and TRBJ1-1 gives the whole variable domain DARVTQTPRHKVTEMGQEVTMRCQPILGHNTVFWYRQTMMQGLELLAYFRNRAPLDDSGMPKDRFSAEMPDATLATLKIQPSEPRDSAVYFCASGLIPDTGTEAFFGQGTRLTVV.

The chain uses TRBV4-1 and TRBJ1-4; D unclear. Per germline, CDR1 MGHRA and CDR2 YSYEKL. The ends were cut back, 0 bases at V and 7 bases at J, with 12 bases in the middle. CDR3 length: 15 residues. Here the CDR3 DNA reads TGCGCCAGCAGCCAAGACGGAACAGTAATTGAAAAACTGTTTTTT. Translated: CASSQDGTVIEKLFF.

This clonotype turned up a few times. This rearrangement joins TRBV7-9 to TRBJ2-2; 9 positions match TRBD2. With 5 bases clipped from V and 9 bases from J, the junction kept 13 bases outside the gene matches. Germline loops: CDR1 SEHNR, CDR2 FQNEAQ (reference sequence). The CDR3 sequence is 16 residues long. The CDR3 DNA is TGTGCCAGCAGCGCGGACTTCAGCGGGAGGCGCCGGGAGCTGTTTTTT. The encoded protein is CASSADFSGRRRELFF.

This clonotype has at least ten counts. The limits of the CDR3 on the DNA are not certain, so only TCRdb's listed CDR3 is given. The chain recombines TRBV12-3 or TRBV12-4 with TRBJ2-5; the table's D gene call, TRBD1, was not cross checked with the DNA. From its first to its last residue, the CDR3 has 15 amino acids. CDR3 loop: CASSTSGRNQETQYF.

CDR3 coding DNA: TGTGCCAGCAAGGGACTAGCGGCCGGGGAGCTGTTTTTT. Translated: CASKGLAAGELFF. This rearrangement joins TRBV9 to TRBJ2-2, with 11 bases fitting TRBD2. The germline gives CDR1 SGDLS, CDR2 YYNGEE. CDR3 size: 13 residues. The V gene end was trimmed by 6 bases and the J gene end by 6 bases; junction bases not matched to a gene: 1. Full variable domain (missing parts from reference TRBV9 and TRBJ2-2): DSGVTQTPKHLITATGQRVTLRCSPRSGDLSVYWYQQSLDQGLQFLIQYYNGEERAKGNILERFSAQQFPDLHSELNLSSLELGDSALYFCASKGLAAGELFFGEGSRLTVL.

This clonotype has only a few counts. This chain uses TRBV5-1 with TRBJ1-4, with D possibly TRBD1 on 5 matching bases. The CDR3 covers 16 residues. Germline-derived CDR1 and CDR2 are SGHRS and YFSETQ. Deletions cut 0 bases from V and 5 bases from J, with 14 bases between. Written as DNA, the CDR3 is TGCGCCAGCAGCTTGGAATTGGACAACCCAAATGAAAAACTGTTTTTT. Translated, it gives CASSLELDNPNEKLFF.

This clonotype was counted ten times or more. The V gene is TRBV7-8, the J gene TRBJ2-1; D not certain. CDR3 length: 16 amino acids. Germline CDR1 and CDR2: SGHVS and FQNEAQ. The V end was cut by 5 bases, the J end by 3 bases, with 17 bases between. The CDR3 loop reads CASSPRLLTDYNEQFF. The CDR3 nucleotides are TGTGCCAGCAGCCCGCGACTCCTAACGGACTACAATGAGCAGTTCTTC.

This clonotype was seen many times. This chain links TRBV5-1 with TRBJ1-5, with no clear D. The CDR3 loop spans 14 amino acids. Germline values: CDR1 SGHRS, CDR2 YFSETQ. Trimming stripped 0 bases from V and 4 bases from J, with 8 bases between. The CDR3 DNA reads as TGCGCCAGCAGCTTGGGGACGGTTAATCAGCCCCAGCATTTT. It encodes CASSLGTVNQPQHF.

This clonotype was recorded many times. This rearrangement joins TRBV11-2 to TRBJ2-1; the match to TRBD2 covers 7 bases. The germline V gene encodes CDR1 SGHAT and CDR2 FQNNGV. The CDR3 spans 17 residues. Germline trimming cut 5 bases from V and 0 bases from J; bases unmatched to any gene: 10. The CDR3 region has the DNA TGTGCCAGCAGCCCCCTGGGTCCTAGCGGCTCCTACAATGAGCAGTTCTTC. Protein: CASSPLGPSGSYNEQFF.

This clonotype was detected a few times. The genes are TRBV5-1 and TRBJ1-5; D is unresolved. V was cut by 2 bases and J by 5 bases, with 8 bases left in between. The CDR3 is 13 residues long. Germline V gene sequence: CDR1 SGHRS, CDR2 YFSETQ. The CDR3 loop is CASSFLPDQPQHF. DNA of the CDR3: TGCGCCAGCAGCTTCCTCCCTGATCAGCCCCAGCATTTT. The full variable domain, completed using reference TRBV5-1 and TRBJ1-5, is KAGVTQTPRYLIKTRGQQVTLSCSPISGHRSVSWYQQTPGQGLQFLFEYFSETQRNKGNFPGRFSGRQFSNSRSEMNVSTLELGDSALYLCASSFLPDQPQHFGDGTRLSIL.

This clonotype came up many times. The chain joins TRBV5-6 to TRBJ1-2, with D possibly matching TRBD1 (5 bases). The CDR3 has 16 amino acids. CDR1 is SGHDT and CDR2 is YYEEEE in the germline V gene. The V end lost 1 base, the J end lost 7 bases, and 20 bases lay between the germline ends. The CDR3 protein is CASSLLPGPRAPGYTF. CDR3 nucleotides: TGTGCCAGCAGCTTGCTACCGGGACCGAGGGCGCCTGGCTACACCTTC.